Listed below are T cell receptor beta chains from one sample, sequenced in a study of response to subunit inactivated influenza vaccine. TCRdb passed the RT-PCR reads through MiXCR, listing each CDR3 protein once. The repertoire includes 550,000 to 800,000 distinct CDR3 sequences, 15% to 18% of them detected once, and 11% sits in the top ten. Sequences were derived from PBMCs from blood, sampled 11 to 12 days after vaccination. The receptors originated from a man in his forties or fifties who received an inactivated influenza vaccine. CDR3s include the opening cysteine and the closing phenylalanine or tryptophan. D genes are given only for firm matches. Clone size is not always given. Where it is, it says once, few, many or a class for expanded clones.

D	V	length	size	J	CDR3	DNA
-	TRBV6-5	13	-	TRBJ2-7	CASSYRPTHEQYF	TGTGCCAGCAGTTACCGTCCCACCCACGAGCAGTACTTC
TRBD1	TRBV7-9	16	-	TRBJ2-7	CASSYLAGTGGDEQYF	TGTGCCAGCAGCTACCTAGCAGGGACAGGGGGCGACGAGCAGTACTTC
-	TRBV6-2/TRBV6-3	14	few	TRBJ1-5	CASSYLAGDQPQHF	TGTGCCAGCAGTTATTTGGCAGGGGATCAGCCCCAGCATTTT
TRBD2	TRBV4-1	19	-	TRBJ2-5	CASSPTTLAGSRVRETQYF	TGCGCCAGCAGCCCTACAACTCTAGCGGGATCTCGGGTGAGGGAGACCCAGTACTTC
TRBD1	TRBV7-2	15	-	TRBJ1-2	CASSAGQGRYYGYTF	TGTGCCAGCAGCGCCGGACAGGGGCGATACTATGGCTACACCTTC
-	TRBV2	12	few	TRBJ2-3	CASSFRGTEQYF	TGTGCCAGCAGTTTTCGCGGGACAGAGCAGTATTTT
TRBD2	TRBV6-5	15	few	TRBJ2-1	CASSYSGGGVNEQFF	TGTGCCAGCAGTTACAGCGGGGGGGGCGTAAATGAGCAGTTCTTC
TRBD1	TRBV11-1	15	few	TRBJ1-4	CASSANTGVREKLFF	TGTGCCAGCAGCGCGAACACAGGGGTTCGAGAAAAACTGTTTTTT
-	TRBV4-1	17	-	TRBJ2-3	CASSQVEATSPADTQYF	TGCGCCAGCAGCCAAGTGGAGGCGACCTCCCCCGCAGATACGCAGTATTTT
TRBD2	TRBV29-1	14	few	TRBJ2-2	CSVRAGGLTGELFF	TGCAGCGTTCGAGCGGGAGGGCTCACCGGGGAGCTGTTTTTT
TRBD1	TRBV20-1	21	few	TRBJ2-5	CSARGSIQGARGSEHQETQYF	TGCAGTGCTAGAGGATCAATACAGGGGGCTCGCGGGAGCGAACACCAAGAGACCCAGTACTTC
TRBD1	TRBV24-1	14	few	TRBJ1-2	CATSDPDRGRGYTF	TGTGCCACCAGTGACCCGGACAGGGGTCGTGGCTACACCTTC
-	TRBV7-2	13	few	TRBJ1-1	CASSLGRAWSAFF	TGTGCCAGCAGCTTAGGAAGGGCCTGGAGTGCTTTCTTT
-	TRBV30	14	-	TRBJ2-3	CAWSVSGSTDTQYF	TGTGCCTGGAGTGTAAGCGGGAGCACAGATACGCAGTATTTT
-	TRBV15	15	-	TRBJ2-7	CATSREGVVSYEQYF	TGTGCCACCAGCAGAGAAGGAGTGGTATCCTACGAGCAGTACTTC
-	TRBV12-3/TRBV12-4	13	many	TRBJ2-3	CASKAQNTDTQYF	TGTGCCAGCAAAGCCCAGAACACAGATACGCAGTATTTT
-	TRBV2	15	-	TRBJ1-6	CASSDHTATNSPLHF	TGTGCCAGCAGTGACCATACAGCGACCAATTCACCCCTCCACTTT
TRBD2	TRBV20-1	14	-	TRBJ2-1	CSASLAGPRNEQFF	TGCAGTGCTAGTCTAGCGGGTCCTCGCAATGAGCAGTTCTTC
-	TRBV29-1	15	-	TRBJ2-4	CSVAQALRDKNIQYF	TGCAGCGTTGCGCAGGCCCTGCGGGACAAAAACATTCAGTACTTC
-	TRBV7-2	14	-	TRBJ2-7	CASSKDWSSYEQYF	TGTGCCAGCAGCAAGGACTGGAGCTCCTACGAGCAGTACTTC
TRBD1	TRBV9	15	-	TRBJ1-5	CASSPGGNSNQPQHF	TGTGCCAGCAGCCCAGGGGGGAATAGCAATCAGCCCCAGCATTTT
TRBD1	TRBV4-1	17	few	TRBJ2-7	CASSSSDRGKWSYEQYF	TGCGCCAGCAGCTCATCCGACAGGGGAAAGTGGTCCTACGAGCAGTACTTC
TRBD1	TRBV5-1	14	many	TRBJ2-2	CASRGQGLTGELFF	TGCGCCAGCAGGGGACAGGGTCTGACCGGGGAGCTGTTTTTT
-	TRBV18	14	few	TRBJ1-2	CASSPDSQNYGYTF	TGTGCCAGCTCCCCGGACAGCCAGAACTATGGCTACACCTTC
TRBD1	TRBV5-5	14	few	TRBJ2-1	CASSAGQEYNEQFF	TGTGCCAGCAGCGCGGGACAGGAGTACAATGAGCAGTTCTTC
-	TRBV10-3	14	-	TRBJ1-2	CAISESRGYYGYTF	TGTGCCATCAGTGAGTCCAGGGGCTACTATGGCTACACCTTC
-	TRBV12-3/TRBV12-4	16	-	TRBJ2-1	CASSPTTPSSYNEQFF	TGTGCCAGCAGCCCTACCACTCCGAGCTCCTACAATGAGCAGTTCTTC
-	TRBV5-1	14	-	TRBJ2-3	CASSLRLVTDTQYF	TGCGCCAGCAGCTTGAGGCTAGTTACAGATACGCAGTATTTT
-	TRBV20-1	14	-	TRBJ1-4	CSARAAGTNEKLFF	TGCAGTGCGCGGGCGGCAGGGACTAATGAAAAACTGTTTTTT
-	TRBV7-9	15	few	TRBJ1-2	CASSKWAQENYGYTF	TGTGCCAGCAGCAAATGGGCCCAGGAGAACTATGGCTACACCTTC
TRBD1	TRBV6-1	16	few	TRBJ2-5	CASSRTTGTGLETQYF	TGTGCCAGCAGTCGCACCACCGGGACAGGGTTGGAGACCCAGTACTTC
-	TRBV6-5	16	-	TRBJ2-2	CASSYGVSVNTGELFF	TGTGCCAGCAGTTACGGGGTCTCGGTGAACACCGGGGAGCTGTTTTTT
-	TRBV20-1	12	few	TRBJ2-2	CSARMRGGELFF	TGCAGTGCGAGGATGAGGGGCGGGGAGCTGTTTTTT
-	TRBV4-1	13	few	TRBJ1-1	CASSQVRSAAGVF	TGCGCCAGCAGCCAAGTACGCTCCGCGGCGGGAGTCTTT
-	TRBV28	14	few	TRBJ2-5	CASSEGLHQETQYF	TGTGCCAGCAGTGAAGGACTCCATCAAGAGACCCAGTACTTC
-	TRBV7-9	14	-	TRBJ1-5	CASSLGGAPQPQHF	TGTGCCAGCAGCTTGGGAGGGGCCCCTCAGCCCCAGCATTTT